What follows describes a single TCR beta chain. No antigen is known for it. The repertoire was sequenced with immunoSEQ multiplex PCR; TCRdb's copy has only in-frame clones and lacks some. The table shows tens of thousands of clones, with just under 85% occurring only once. The data were obtained in a study of OX40 agonist ivuxolimab in advanced cancers. Looking at the study overall: Given to patients was ivuxolimab, an agonistic anti-OX40 (CD134) antibody. Study results and limitations: The CD4+ and CD8+ T cells in the blood had expanded clonally by week 6 at 0.1 to 3.0 mg/kg.

Germline V gene sequence: CDR1 MNHEY, CDR2 SMNVEV (reference sequence). The CDR3 spans 14 residues. V lost 3 bases and J lost 0, with 8 bases in between. This specimen was CD4+ or CD8+ T cells sorted from blood, taken in a trial of the OX40 agonist ivuxolimab. This receptor was identified in an adult with an advanced solid tumor such as melanoma, head and neck, liver or kidney cancer. The chain uses TRBV27 and TRBJ1-2; D is perhaps TRBD1 (5 bases). For the CDR3, the DNA is TGTGCCAGCAGTTTGACAGTTTCTAACTATGGCTACACCTTC. Encoded protein: CASSLTVSNYGYTF.